This T cell receptor (beta chain) was identified in a study of human T cells and chemical hapten exposure. For the study at large: Patch testing was performed with 0.01% DPC on the upper back, with reading at 6 days. Study findings and constraints: Every donor had alopecia, and their immune response may therefore differ from healthy people's.

Described time point: pre-sensitization, week 0. The sample's treatment: therapeutic diphenylcyclopropenone sensitization with weekly scalp DPC. Those who donated were patients with alopecia, 18 to 70 years of age, and suitable for DPC. Trimming at V came to 0 bases and at J to 0 bases, leaving 5 bases not matched to a gene. The germline V gene encodes CDR1 LGHNT and CDR2 FRNRAP. This CDR3 region has 17 residues. TCRdb re-analysed the RACE reads in MiXCR, keeping a single row per CDR3 protein. The sample includes around 380,000 distinct CDR3 sequences, around 5.5% of them seen just once. This clonotype was seen more than once but under ten times. Its target is unknown.

This sequence joins TRBV12-5 and TRBJ2-5; 9 bases are a match to TRBD1. This specimen consisted of whole blood, obtained in connection with sensitization to the hapten diphenylcyclopropenone (DPC). The sequence derives from a woman aged 18-29 years with alopecia areata. Some clones in this sample may be carry-over from other donors' samples. The CDR3 is CASGLVVGTGNQETQYF. CDR3 DNA sequence: TGTGCTAGTGGTTTGGTAGTAGGGACAGGGAACCAAGAGACCCAGTACTTC.